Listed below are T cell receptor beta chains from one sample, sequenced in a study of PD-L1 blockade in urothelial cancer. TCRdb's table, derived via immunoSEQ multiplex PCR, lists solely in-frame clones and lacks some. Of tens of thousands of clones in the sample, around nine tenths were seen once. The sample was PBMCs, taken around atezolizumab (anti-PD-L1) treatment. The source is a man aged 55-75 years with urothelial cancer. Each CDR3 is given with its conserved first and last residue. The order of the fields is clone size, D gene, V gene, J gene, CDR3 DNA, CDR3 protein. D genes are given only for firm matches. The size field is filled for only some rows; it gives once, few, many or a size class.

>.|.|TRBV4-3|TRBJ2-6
TGCGCCAGCAGCCAAGATCGAGGTCTCTCTGGGGCCAACGTCCTGACTTTC
CASSQDRGLSGANVLTF
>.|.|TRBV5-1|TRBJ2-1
TGCGCCAGCAGCTTTGGAGGGGCGAGGGAGCAGTTCTTC
CASSFGGAREQFF
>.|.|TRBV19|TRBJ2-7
TGTGCCAGTTCACCGGGAGACACGGCCTACGAGCAGTACTTC
CASSPGDTAYEQYF
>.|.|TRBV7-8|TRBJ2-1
TGTGCCAGCACCCCAGCGAGGGGGGTGAGGGGGGGTTACAATGAGCAGTTCTTC
CASTPARGVRGGYNEQFF
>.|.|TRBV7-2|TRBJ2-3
TGTGCCAGCAGCTCACAACCGGGACTTAGCACAGATACGCAGTATTTT
CASSSQPGLSTDTQYF
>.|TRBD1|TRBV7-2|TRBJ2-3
TGTGCCAGCAGCCGACAGGGATCAGATACGCAGTATTTT
CASSRQGSDTQYF
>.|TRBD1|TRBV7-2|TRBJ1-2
TGTGCCAGCAGCCCTCGACAGGGAAACTATGGCTACACCTTC
CASSPRQGNYGYTF
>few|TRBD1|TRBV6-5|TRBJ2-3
TGTGCCAGCAGCCGGGACAGAGGTTCCGAAACGCAGTATTTT
CASSRDRGSETQYF
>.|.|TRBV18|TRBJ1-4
TGTGCCAGCTCACCAGCCGACAGTAATGAAAAACTGTTTTTT
CASSPADSNEKLFF
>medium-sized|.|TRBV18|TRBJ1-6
TGTGCCAGCTCACTGCAGGGCTCTGACCGCTCCTATAATTCACCCCTCCACTTT
CASSLQGSDRSYNSPLHF
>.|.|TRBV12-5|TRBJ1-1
TGTGCTAGTGGTTTTACAGGGAAGGAGAAGAACACTGAAGCTTTCTTT
CASGFTGKEKNTEAFF
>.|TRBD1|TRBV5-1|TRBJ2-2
TGCGCCAGCAGCCCGACGACAGGGATGGTTACCGGGGAGCTGTTTTTT
CASSPTTGMVTGELFF
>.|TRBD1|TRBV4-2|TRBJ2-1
TGTGCCAGCAGCCAACCGGACAGGGGGTCCTACAATGAGCAGTTCTTC
CASSQPDRGSYNEQFF
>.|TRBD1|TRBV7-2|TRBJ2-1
TGTGCCAGCAGCTTAGGACAGGGGGCTTATGAGCAGTTCTTC
CASSLGQGAYEQFF
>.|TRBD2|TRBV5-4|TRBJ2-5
TGTGCCAGCAGCTTGACTAGCGGGGGAGAGACCCAGTACTTC
CASSLTSGGETQYF
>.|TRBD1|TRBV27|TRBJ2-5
TGTGCCAGCAGTCTGGGACAGTCTACAAAGACCCAGTACTTC
CASSLGQSTKTQYF
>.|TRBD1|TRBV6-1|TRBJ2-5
TGTGCCAGCAGGGTGACAGGGGGCGCATTGGAGACCCAGTACTTC
CASRVTGGALETQYF
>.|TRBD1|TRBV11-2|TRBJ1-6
TGTGCCAGCAGCCCCCAGGGCAGGGGGAATTCACCCCTCCACTTT
CASSPQGRGNSPLHF
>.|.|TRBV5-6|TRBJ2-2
TGTGCCAGCAGCTTGCTTGGGCCGAACACCGGGGAGCTGTTTTTT
CASSLLGPNTGELFF
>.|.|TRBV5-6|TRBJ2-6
TGTGCCAGCAGCTTGGTAGAACGAGCTGGGGCCAACGTCCTGACTTTC
CASSLVERAGANVLTF
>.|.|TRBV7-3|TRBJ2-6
TGTGCCAGCAGCTTTTCCCACTCTGGGGCCAACGTCCTGACTTTC
CASSFSHSGANVLTF
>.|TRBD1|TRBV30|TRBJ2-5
TGTGCCTGGAGTGTACTCCCTCAGGGGGTTCGAGAGACCCAGTACTTC
CAWSVLPQGVRETQYF
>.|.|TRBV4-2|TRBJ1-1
TGTGCCAGCAGCCAAGAGGGGGGGGCCCACACTGAAGCTTTCTTT
CASSQEGGAHTEAFF
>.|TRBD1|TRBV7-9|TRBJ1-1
TGTGCCAGCAGCCAAAGACAGGGTGGGAACACTGAAGCTTTCTTT
CASSQRQGGNTEAFF
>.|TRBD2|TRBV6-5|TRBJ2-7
TGTGCCAGCACCAATGGAAGGGGAGGGTCCTACGAGCAGTACTTC
CASTNGRGGSYEQYF
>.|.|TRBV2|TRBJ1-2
TGTGCCAGCAGTGAAGCCCTACAGGTTGGCTACACCTTC
CASSEALQVGYTF
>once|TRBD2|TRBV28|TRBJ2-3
TGTGCCAGCAGAAGACTAGCGGCACAGATGGGGCAGTATTTT
CASRRLAAQMGQYF
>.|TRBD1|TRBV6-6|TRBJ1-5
TGTGCCAGCACATGGGGACAGGGTCTACAGCCCCAGCATTTT
CASTWGQGLQPQHF
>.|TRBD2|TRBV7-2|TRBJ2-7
TGTGCCAGCAGCCCTAGGACTAGCGGAGTTTACGAGCAGTACTTC
CASSPRTSGVYEQYF
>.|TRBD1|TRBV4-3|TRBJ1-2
TGCGCCAGCAGCCAAGTTCGAGACAGGGGGTATGGCTACACCTTC
CASSQVRDRGYGYTF
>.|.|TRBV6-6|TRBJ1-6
TGTGCCAGCAGTTACTCAACGGTTTCACCCCTCCACTTT
CASSYSTVSPLHF
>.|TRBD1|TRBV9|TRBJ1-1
TGTGCCAGCAGCGCCGAACAGGGGGGATACACTGAAGCTTTCTTT
CASSAEQGGYTEAFF
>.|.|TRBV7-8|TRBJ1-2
TGTGCCAGCAGCTTAGTCTTCAGGGAGGGCTATGGCTACACCTTC
CASSLVFREGYGYTF
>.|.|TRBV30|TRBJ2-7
TGTGCCTGGAGTGTAGGACAGACCTACGAGCAGTACTTC
CAWSVGQTYEQYF
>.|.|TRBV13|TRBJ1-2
TGTGCCAGCAGCTTAGTCACGGCCGGGTATGGCTACACCTTC
CASSLVTAGYGYTF
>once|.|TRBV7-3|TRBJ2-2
TGTGCCAGCAGCTCAACGAACACCGGGGAGCTGTTTTTT
CASSSTNTGELFF
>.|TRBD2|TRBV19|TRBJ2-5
TGTGCCAGTAGCCCCCTCGGGGGGGCCAAGGTTGAGACCCAGTACTTC
CASSPLGGAKVETQYF
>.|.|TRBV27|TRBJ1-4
TGTGCCAGCAGTTTATCGATTGATGGGAGGGAAAAACTGTTTTTT
CASSLSIDGREKLFF
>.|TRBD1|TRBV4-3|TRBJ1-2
TGCGCCAGCAGCCTGAGCTCGGGACAGGGCAACTATGGCTACACCTTC
CASSLSSGQGNYGYTF
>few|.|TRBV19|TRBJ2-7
TGTGCCAGTAGTATGTCGCAGGGGAATTTCTACGAGCAGTACTTC
CASSMSQGNFYEQYF
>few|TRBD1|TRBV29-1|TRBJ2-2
TGCAGCGTTGCGGGTTCGGGACAGGGGTTTCGGAACACCGGGGAGCTGTTTTTT
CSVAGSGQGFRNTGELFF
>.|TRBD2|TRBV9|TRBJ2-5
TGTGCCAGCAGCGTAGACGCTAGCGGGGGGGTAATAGAGACCCAGTACTTC
CASSVDASGGVIETQYF
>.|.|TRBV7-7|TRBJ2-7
TGTGCTAGCAGCCCCGGCTGGGGAGATGACTACGAGCAGTACTTC
CASSPGWGDDYEQYF
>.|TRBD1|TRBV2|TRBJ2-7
TGTGCCAGCAACGACAGGGTGGGGACCTACGAGCAGTACTTC
CASNDRVGTYEQYF
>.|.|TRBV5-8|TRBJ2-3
TGTGCCAGCAGCTTGTGGGGAGGAACCACAGATACGCAGTATTTT
CASSLWGGTTDTQYF
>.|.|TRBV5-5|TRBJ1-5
TGTGCCAGCAGCTTGGGCCCATCGAGAGGCAATCAGCCCCAGCATTTT
CASSLGPSRGNQPQHF